The 17 T cell receptor beta chains below come from one sample, sequenced in a study of blood T cells in healthy people across ages. A second PCR of 7 to 11 cycles used a sample-barcoded 5' primer and a J-beta primer mix. Each CDR3 protein gets one entry after TCRdb re-called the 5' RACE reads with MiXCR. The sample holds 850,000 to 950,000 distinct CDR3 sequences, 25% to 35% seen once. Specimen: blood. The receptor source for this set is a woman at least 80 years old in good health.

As regards this clonotype: Given a much more abundant clone one base away, this may be a read error. V usage is TRBV20-1 and J usage is TRBJ2-5, with unresolved D. CDR3 size: 13 residues. Trimming took 4 bases from V and 11 from J, leaving 20 bases between them. Germline CDR1 DFQATT, CDR2 SNEGSKA (reference sequence). In nucleotides, the CDR3 is TGCAGTGCTATATCCGTAGGTGACCATGAGCAGTACTTC. Translating gives CSAISVGDHEQYF.

This clonotype showed up just a few times. The chain is built from TRBV7-2 and TRBJ2-7; tentatively, D is TRBD1 (6 bases). CDR1 and CDR2 from the germline V gene are SGHTA and FQGNSA. The CDR3 is 14 amino acids. Deletions cut 5 bases from V and 5 bases from J, with 16 bases between. Here the CDR3 reads CASSKDRSRDEQYF. The CDR3 coding sequence is TGTGCCAGCAGCAAAGACAGGAGCCGGGACGAGCAGTACTTC.

This clonotype was recorded at least ten times. The V and J genes are TRBV20-1 and TRBJ2-7; 11 bases align to TRBD1. The V gene end was trimmed by 6 bases and the J gene end by 4 bases; junction bases not matched to a gene: 14. This CDR3 comprises 16 residues. Per germline, CDR1 DFQATT and CDR2 SNEGSKA (reference sequence). The CDR3 coding sequence is TGCAGTGCCTCCCACCCACCCGGGACAGGGGGTTACGAGCAGTACTTC. Translating it yields CSASHPPGTGGYEQYF.

This clonotype came up many times. The chain joins TRBV20-1 to TRBJ1-5; no firm D call. In germline, CDR1 is DFQATT, CDR2 SNEGSKA (reference sequence). V was trimmed by 6 bases and J by 1 base, leaving 19 bases between them. This CDR3 spans 16 amino acids. Here the CDR3 reads CSAHDRSGVSNQPQHF. CDR3 sequence (DNA): TGCAGTGCGCACGATCGGAGTGGGGTGAGCAATCAGCCCCAGCATTTT.

The CDR3 DNA reads TGTGCCAGCAGTTACTCGAAACCGACCACTGAAGCTTTCTTT. It translates to CASSYSKPTTEAFF. J is TRBJ1-1 and V is TRBV6-5; D gene ambiguous. From germline, CDR1 is MNHEY and CDR2 SVGAGI. The CDR3 length is 14 residues. With 0 bases removed from V and 4 bases from J, the gap between germline ends came to 9 bases.

This clonotype was seen only a few times. CDR3 residues: CASSVVGLARNEQYF. CDR3 nucleotides: TGTGCCAGCAGCGTAGTGGGACTAGCGCGTAATGAGCAGTACTTC. V and J are TRBV9 and TRBJ2-5, with 10 bases identical to TRBD2. J gave up 11 bases and V 0 bases, and 10 bases lay outside the gene matches. Germline V lookup: CDR1 SGDLS, CDR2 YYNGEE. This CDR3 is built from 15 residues.

This clonotype was counted between two and nine times. V gene TRBV2 combines with J gene TRBJ1-5; D remains unclear. The CDR3 is made up of 15 amino acids. CDR1 SNHLY and CDR2 FYNNEI come from the germline V gene. The germline V and J ends were trimmed by 1 base and 7 bases, with 14 bases remaining between them. This CDR3 is CASSEDVKVGQPQHF. As DNA, the CDR3 is TGTGCCAGCAGTGAAGACGTAAAGGTTGGCCAGCCCCAGCATTTT. The full variable domain, in which reference TRBV2 and TRBJ1-5 provide the parts outside the CDR3, is EPEVTQTPSHQVTQMGQEVILRCVPISNHLYFYWYRQILGQKVEFLVSFYNNEISEKSEIFDDQFSVERPDGSNFTLKIRSTKLEDSAMYFCASSEDVKVGQPQHFGDGTRLSIL.

This clonotype was detected ten times or more. The gene calls are TRBV20-1 and TRBJ1-2; 10 nucleotides match TRBD1. V was clipped by 3 bases and J by 6 bases; unmatched bases: 4. CDR1 is DFQATT and CDR2 is SNEGSKA in the germline V gene (reference sequence). This CDR3 contains 13 residues. The DNA for the CDR3 is TGCAGTGCTAGCGCGACAGGGGGCGATGGCTACACCTTC. Translated, it gives CSASATGGDGYTF.

J is TRBJ2-4 and V is TRBV6-2 or TRBV6-3; possibly TRBD1 for D (6 bases). The J call may be wrong; the DNA end is better matched by TRBJ2-7. Looked up from germline, CDR1 is MNHEY and CDR2 is SVGEGT. The CDR3 extends over 13 amino acids. The CDR3 spells CATADSWGYEQYF. The CDR3 bases are TGTGCAACAGCGGACAGTTGGGGATACGAGCAGTACTTC.

J is TRBJ1-1 and V is TRBV20-1; 7 bases are a match to TRBD1. This CDR3 is 14 amino acids long. The germline CDR1 and CDR2 sequences are DFQATT and SNEGSKA (reference sequence). J was trimmed by 0 bases and V by 4 bases; bases with no gene match: 5. CDR3 region: CSATRQGVNTEAFF. In DNA form, the CDR3 reads TGCAGTGCTACTAGACAGGGTGTGAACACTGAAGCTTTCTTT.

This chain links TRBV3-1 with TRBJ2-5; D is possibly TRBD1 (6 bases). V dropped 7 bases and J dropped 11 bases, with 32 bases sitting between them. The CDR3 is 17 amino acids. Looked up from germline, CDR1 is LGHDT and CDR2 is YNNKEL (reference sequence). DNA for the CDR3: TGTGCCAGCACCCCTAGGACAGAAGAATTGTTGATTAATGAGCAGTACTTC. Its translation: CASTPRTEELLINEQYF.

The gene calls are TRBV12-3 or TRBV12-4 and TRBJ1-2; D unresolved. V gave up 5 bases and J gave up 8 bases, with 15 bases separating them. This CDR3 has 13 amino acids. The CDR3 protein is CASSLIPKEGYTF. CDR3 nucleotide sequence: TGTGCCAGCAGTCTTATTCCTAAGGAGGGCTACACCTTC.

The chain recombines TRBV7-9 with TRBJ1-5; D remains unclear. The CDR3 consists of 14 residues. Per germline, CDR1 SEHNR and CDR2 FQNEAQ (reference sequence). The V gene lost 2 bases and the J gene lost 5 bases, with 10 bases spanning the gap. The CDR3: CASSLSRADQPQHF. CDR3 nucleotide sequence: TGTGCCAGCAGCTTATCCAGAGCGGATCAGCCCCAGCATTTT.

Comment on this clonotype: A read error is possible here, since a much larger clone lies one base away. The chain is built from TRBV6-2 or TRBV6-3 and TRBJ2-1; TRBD2 agrees at 12 bases. The end of the DNA is better explained by TRBJ2-7, so the J call may be wrong. This CDR3 is 16 amino acids long. Germline V lookup: CDR1 MNHEY, CDR2 SVGEGT. The CDR3 sequence: CASSYSTSGGYNEQYF. Here the CDR3 DNA reads TGTGCCAGCAGTTACTCGACTAGCGGGGGCTACAATGAGCAGTACTTC.

This clonotype was detected many times. This chain links TRBV20-1 with TRBJ2-1; TRBD1 aligns across 12 bases. This CDR3 has 14 residues. The V and J ends lost 5 bases and 8 bases, in that order; junction bases with no gene match: 7. Germline V gene data show CDR1 as DFQATT and CDR2 as SNEGSKA (reference sequence). CDR3 amino acids: CSAPRDRGRDEQFF. The CDR3 nucleotides are TGCAGTGCTCCTCGGGACAGGGGGCGCGATGAGCAGTTCTTC.

A note on this clonotype: It may be a read error: a sequence one base away is much more abundant. The gene calls are TRBV7-9 and TRBJ1-5; 8 bases line up with TRBD1. Germline CDR1 and CDR2: SEHNR and FQNEAQ (reference sequence). CDR3 length: 14 amino acids. The CDR3 loop reads CAGSLGQDGQPQHF. In DNA, the CDR3 is TGTGCCGGCAGCTTGGGACAGGATGGCCAGCCCCAGCATTTT.

This clonotype was seen only a few times. The V gene is TRBV18, the J gene TRBJ1-2; TRBD1 agrees at 11 bases. V gave up 3 bases and J gave up 1 base; unmatched junction bases: 7. Germline-derived CDR1 and CDR2 are KGHSH and LQKENI. CDR3 length: 17 amino acids. The CDR3 region is CASSPLGQGVGNYGYTF. CDR3 DNA: TGTGCCAGCTCACCCCTGGGACAGGGGGTGGGTAACTATGGCTACACCTTC.